These 30 T cell receptor beta chains were sequenced from one sample in a study of T cell changes during pregnancy in multiple sclerosis. The assay was immunoSEQ multiplex PCR, and TCRdb's table has in-frame clones only and misses some. The sample holds around 64,000 clones, 93% seen once. Specimen: CD8+ T cells from peripheral blood mononuclear cells, collected in the third trimester of pregnancy. The source of these receptors is a female donor with multiple sclerosis, enrolled in a pregnancy study.

The chain couples TRBV9 to TRBJ2-2, with a possible D match to TRBD2 (6 bases). This CDR3 contains 16 residues. CDR1 is SGDLS, CDR2 YYNGEE, per germline. The V end was cut by 0 bases, the J end by 1 base, with 10 bases between. The DNA of the CDR3 is TGTGCCAGCAGCGTAGGGGCGGGGTTGAACACCGGGGAGCTGTTTTTT. Translating it yields CASSVGAGLNTGELFF.

The V and J genes are TRBV19 and TRBJ2-1; TRBD2 might be the D (6 bases). This CDR3 has 14 amino acids. V lost 9 bases and J 0 bases, leaving 12 bases between the germline ends. Looked up from germline, CDR1 is LNHDA and CDR2 is SQIVND (reference sequence). The CDR3 reads CASMVGSSYNEQFF. Here the CDR3 DNA reads TGTGCCAGCATGGTCGGGAGCTCCTACAATGAGCAGTTCTTC.

This clone is a singleton in its sample. The rearrangement links TRBV5-1 to TRBJ2-7; TRBD1 aligns across 7 bases. Germline V CDR1 and CDR2: SGHRS, YFSETQ. The ends lost 0 bases at V and 9 bases at J; junction bases unmatched: 3. There are 12 residues in the CDR3. Written as DNA, the CDR3 is TGCGCCAGCAGCTTGGGACAGGGCTGGCAGTACTTC. Translated, it gives CASSLGQGWQYF.

The chain joins TRBV30 to TRBJ2-7, with D possibly TRBD1 on 6 matching bases. Deletions cut 5 bases from V and 0 bases from J, with 14 bases between. The CDR3 is 14 residues long. CDR1 and CDR2 from the germline V gene are GTSNPN and SVGIG (reference sequence). CDR3 nucleotides: TGTGCCTGGTCGGAAACAGGGCTCTCCTACGAGCAGTACTTC. Its translation is CAWSETGLSYEQYF.

The chain uses TRBV18 and TRBJ2-1; 9 positions match TRBD1. This CDR3 region has 15 residues. The V gene end was trimmed by 6 bases and the J gene end by 5 bases; junction bases not matched to a gene: 8. CDR1 is KGHSH, CDR2 LQKENI, per germline. The CDR3 spells CASSEPGTGNNEQFF. The CDR3 bases are TGTGCCAGCTCGGAACCCGGGACAGGGAACAATGAGCAGTTCTTC.

The rearrangement joins TRBV5-4 to TRBJ2-5; 15 bases align to TRBD2. V trimming: 4 bases; J trimming: 4 bases; junction bases outside the gene matches: 5. Germline V lookup: CDR1 SGHNT, CDR2 YYREEE (reference sequence). CDR3 length equals 16 residues. The CDR3 nucleotides read TGTGCCAGCAGCCAAGGACTAGCGGGAGGGCCAGAGACCCAGTACTTC. This encodes CASSQGLAGGPETQYF.

A few counts support this clone. The CDR3 DNA follows: TGTGCCAGCAGCGACGGTTCAGGACAGCCCCAGCATTTT. It translates to CASSDGSGQPQHF. The chain carries TRBV2 and TRBJ1-5; D is unclear. Germline V gene lookup returns CDR1 SNHLY and CDR2 FYNNEI. The CDR3 covers 13 residues. The V end was cut by 6 bases, the J end by 7 bases, with 13 bases between.

J is TRBJ1-2 and V is TRBV6-1; TRBD1 is a possible D gene (5 bases). The germline gives CDR1 MNHNS, CDR2 SASEGT. Trimming removed 3 bases from V and 0 bases from J, with 17 bases in between. CDR3 length: 17 residues. The CDR3 sequence: CASSEVARGYSNYGYTF. The CDR3 coding sequence is TGTGCCAGCAGTGAGGTGGCAAGGGGATACTCTAACTATGGCTACACCTTC.

This chain joins TRBV2 and TRBJ2-1; TRBD2 aligns across 11 bases. V lost 4 bases and J lost 6; bases outside the gene matches: 5. This CDR3 spans 15 amino acids. Germline CDR1 reads SNHLY; CDR2 reads FYNNEI. The chain's CDR3 is CASSATSGTINEQFF. CDR3 sequence (DNA): TGTGCCAGCAGTGCGACTAGCGGGACTATCAATGAGCAGTTCTTC.

The chain has TRBV7-8 and TRBJ2-7; 11 bases fit TRBD1. This CDR3 region has 14 residues. Germline V gene data show CDR1 as SGHVS and CDR2 as FQNEAQ. The ends lost 7 bases at V and 5 bases at J; junction bases unmatched: 7. DNA for the CDR3: TGTGCCAGCACCCGGACAGGGGGCCAGGACGAGCAGTACTTC. It specifies CASTRTGGQDEQYF.

This chain joins TRBV7-3 and TRBJ1-4; 7 nucleotides match TRBD1. The trim removed 2 bases at V and 2 bases at J, leaving 14 bases unmatched. The CDR3 totals 19 residues. Germline V gives CDR1 SGHTA, CDR2 FQGTGA. CDR3 residues: CASSLPTGPTPLTNEKLFF. CDR3 DNA sequence: TGTGCCAGCAGCTTACCGACAGGGCCCACTCCGTTGACTAATGAAAAACTGTTTTTT.

V and J are TRBV13 and TRBJ1-2; a possible D gene is TRBD1 (5 bases). Trimming removed 3 bases at V and 6 bases at J, with 8 bases between. Germline CDR1 is PRHDT and CDR2 is FYEKMQ (reference sequence). This CDR3 spans 12 amino acids. CDR3 coding DNA: TGTGCCAGCAGCTTGGGGGGGGATGGCTACACCTTC. Its protein is CASSLGGDGYTF.

CDR3: CASSAYPWEQYF. The DNA of the CDR3 is TGTGCCAGCAGCGCGTACCCTTGGGAGCAGTACTTC. The chain employs TRBV7-9 and TRBJ2-7; D ambiguous. Trimming pared 5 bases from V and 7 bases from J, leaving 12 bases between. Germline V gene data show CDR1 as SEHNR and CDR2 as FQNEAQ (reference sequence). This CDR3 has 12 amino acids.

The chain employs TRBV19 and TRBJ2-1; 7 bases agree with TRBD2. This CDR3 has 13 amino acids. Unmatched junction bases numbered 8, after V lost 9 bases and J lost 6 bases. Germline values: CDR1 LNHDA, CDR2 SQIVND (reference sequence). CDR3 sequence: CASNGGGANEQFF. CDR3 DNA: TGTGCCAGCAACGGGGGAGGGGCCAATGAGCAGTTCTTC.

V gene TRBV10-1 combines with J gene TRBJ2-1, with 10 bases aligning to TRBD2. The CDR3 length is 14 residues. The germline CDR1 and CDR2 sequences are WNHNN and SYGVQD (reference sequence). With 4 bases clipped from V and 9 bases from J, the junction kept 6 bases outside the gene matches. The CDR3 DNA follows: TGCGCCAGCAGTGCGGGACTAGCGTTGGGTGAGCAGTTCTTC. Its translation: CASSAGLALGEQFF.

This rearrangement joins TRBV29-1 to TRBJ1-2; D is perhaps TRBD1 (5 bases). CDR1 is SQVTM, CDR2 ANQGSEA, per germline. V lost 7 bases and J lost 4, with 16 bases in between. The CDR3 is 13 residues long. In DNA, the CDR3 is TGCAGCGCCGTGGGACTCGACATCTATGGCTACACCTTC. The encoded protein is CSAVGLDIYGYTF.

V gene TRBV19 combines with J gene TRBJ1-1; no clear D. CDR3 size: 17 residues. Trimming took 4 bases from V and 0 from J, leaving 18 bases between them. Germline values: CDR1 LNHDA, CDR2 SQIVND (reference sequence). CDR3 residues: CASSNPPVRVMNTEAFF. In nucleotides, the CDR3 is TGTGCCAGTAGTAACCCCCCGGTCCGAGTTATGAACACTGAAGCTTTCTTT. Based on the CDR3 plus reference TRBV19 and TRBJ1-1, the full variable domain is DGGITQSPKYLFRKEGQNVTLSCEQNLNHDAMYWYRQDPGQGLRLIYYSQIVNDFQKGDIAEGYSVSREKKESFPLTVTSAQKNPTAFYLCASSNPPVRVMNTEAFFGQGTRLTVV.

This sequence joins TRBV19 and TRBJ1-1, with TRBD1 as a possible D gene (5 bases). V lost 5 bases to trimming and J lost 5 bases, with 21 bases between them. The CDR3 sequence is 16 residues long. The germline V gene has CDR1 LNHDA and CDR2 SQIVND (reference sequence). CDR3: CASSFLPQGGQTEAFF. The CDR3 DNA follows: TGTGCCAGTAGTTTCTTGCCCCAGGGAGGACAAACTGAAGCTTTCTTT.

The chain recombines TRBV6-6 with TRBJ1-2, with D tentatively TRBD1 (6 bases). CDR1 MNHNY and CDR2 SVGAGI come from the germline V gene (reference sequence). This CDR3 region has 12 residues. Deletions cut 6 bases from V and 6 bases from J, with 11 bases between. The CDR3 sequence: CASRPRTDGYTF. CDR3 sequence (DNA): TGTGCCAGCAGACCCCGGACAGATGGCTACACCTTC.

The V gene is TRBV9, the J gene TRBJ2-7, with 10 bases that match TRBD2. The CDR3 runs to 17 residues. V lost 3 bases, J lost 5 bases, and 14 bases stayed unmatched. Germline V gene data show CDR1 as SGDLS and CDR2 as YYNGEE. The chain's CDR3 is CASSAPRRLAGDDEQYF. CDR3 bases: TGTGCCAGCAGCGCCCCCCGCCGGCTAGCGGGAGACGACGAGCAGTACTTC.

This clone has a single count. V is TRBV30 and J is TRBJ2-1; 9 bases are shared with TRBD1. Germline loops: CDR1 GTSNPN, CDR2 SVGIG (reference sequence). CDR3 length: 15 residues. CDR3 in amino acids: CVQDRGDRVRNEQFF. Here the CDR3 DNA reads TGTGTCCAGGACCGGGGGGACAGGGTTCGGAATGAGCAGTTCTTC. Filled out from reference TRBV30 and TRBJ2-1, the complete variable domain reads SQTIHQWPATLVQPVGSPLSLECTVEGTSNPNLYWYRQAAGRGLQLLFYSVGIGQISSEVPQNLSASRPQDRQFILSSKKLLLSDSGFYLCVQDRGDRVRNEQFFGPGTRLTVL.

The J gene is TRBJ1-1, the V gene TRBV2; no clear D gene. The CDR3 has 12 amino acids. V shed 6 bases and J shed 4 bases, with 9 bases lying between them. Germline V gene lookup returns CDR1 SNHLY and CDR2 FYNNEI. Here the CDR3 DNA reads TGTGCCAGCAGGGGAGCGGTCACTGAAGCTTTCTTT. Translated: CASRGAVTEAFF.

V usage is TRBV11-2 and J usage is TRBJ2-5; maybe TRBD2 (6 bases). V lost 4 bases to trimming and J lost 5 bases, with 14 bases between them. CDR3 length equals 14 residues. CDR1 SGHAT and CDR2 FQNNGV come from the germline V gene. DNA of the CDR3: TGTGCCAGCAGCTACTCCCGGGGGTTGGAGACCCAGTACTTC. Translation: CASSYSRGLETQYF.

This chain joins TRBV13 and TRBJ2-3, with TRBD2 as a possible D gene (6 bases). Trimming cost V 4 bases and J 1 base, with 15 bases left between them. CDR1 and CDR2 from the germline V gene are PRHDT and FYEKMQ (reference sequence). This CDR3 is built from 16 residues. The CDR3 region has the DNA TGTGCCAGCAGCTCTACCCCCGGGACTCGCACAGATACGCAGTATTTT. Its protein product is CASSSTPGTRTDTQYF.

This rearrangement joins TRBV7-8 to TRBJ2-7; tentatively, D is TRBD2 (5 bases). The CDR3 contains 15 residues. Trimming stripped 1 base from V and 0 bases from J, with 10 bases between. The germline CDR1 and CDR2 sequences are SGHVS and FQNEAQ. CDR3 nucleotides: TGTGCCAGCAGCTTAGGTGGAGGCAGCTCCTACGAGCAGTACTTC. Amino acid sequence: CASSLGGGSSYEQYF. The whole variable domain, filled in from reference TRBV7-8 and TRBJ2-7, reads GAGVSQSPRYKVAKRGQDVALRCDPISGHVSLFWYQQALGQGPEFLTYFQNEAQLDKSGLPSDRFFAERPEGSVSTLKIQRTQQEDSAVYLCASSLGGGSSYEQYFGPGTRLTVT.

The chain joins TRBV9 to TRBJ2-7; unclear D gene. V dropped 0 bases and J dropped 2 bases, with 9 bases sitting between them. The CDR3 consists of 14 residues. Germline assignment: CDR1 SGDLS and CDR2 YYNGEE. CDR3 nucleotide sequence: TGTGCCAGCAGCGTAGATCTCAGTCCCTACGAGCAGTACTTC. The encoded protein is CASSVDLSPYEQYF.

This chain connects TRBV9 to TRBJ2-1; 8 bases match TRBD2. Per the germline V gene, CDR1 is SGDLS and CDR2 is YYNGEE. The CDR3 consists of 16 residues. Trimming cost V 0 bases and J 6 bases; bases outside gene matches: 8. CDR3 in amino acids: CASSVETGGPRNEQFF. In DNA form, the CDR3 reads TGTGCCAGCAGCGTAGAGACGGGAGGGCCACGCAATGAGCAGTTCTTC.

The chain couples TRBV4-1 to TRBJ1-5; D ambiguous. CDR1 is MGHRA and CDR2 is YSYEKL in the germline V gene. CDR3 length: 14 amino acids. Deletions cut 2 bases from V and 5 bases from J, with 10 bases between. CDR3 DNA sequence: TGCGCCAGCAGCCAACAAGAGGGATATCAGCCCCAGCATTTT. This translates into CASSQQEGYQPQHF.

The rearrangement uses TRBV19 and TRBJ1-1; unclear D gene. Trimming pared 4 bases from V and 9 bases from J, leaving 9 bases between. Germline V gene data show CDR1 as LNHDA and CDR2 as SQIVND (reference sequence). The CDR3 has 11 residues. The CDR3 region has the DNA TGTGCCAGTAGTAAGGGCGGGAAAGCTTTCTTT. Its protein is CASSKGGKAFF.

The chain employs TRBV28 and TRBJ2-6; a weak D match, TRBD1 (5 bases). The CDR3 length is 17 residues. V was shortened by 3 bases and J by 0 bases, with 12 bases between the two germline ends. Germline CDR1 and CDR2: MDHEN and SYDVKM. In nucleotides, the CDR3 is TGTGCCAGCAGTTTGGACAAGGATAACTCTGGGGCCAACGTCCTGACTTTC. Protein sequence: CASSLDKDNSGANVLTF.